This T cell receptor (beta chain) was recovered during a study of blood T cell repertoires in COVID-19. Study-level background: Nucleic acid was either cDNA or gDNA, and it came from T cells, B-cell-depleted T cells, or PBMCs.

Individuals aged about 18 to 100 years were recruited from about two dozen US areas. Libraries were prepared by immunoSEQ multiplex PCR; TCRdb keeps only in-frame clonotypes and omits some of them. The sample consists of approximately 300,000 clones, around nine tenths of them appearing once. CDR1 is GTSNPN, CDR2 SVGIG, per germline (reference sequence). The CDR3 loop spans 15 amino acids. V lost 0 bases to trimming and J lost 4 bases, with 14 bases between them. This receptor was identified in a man aged 60 to 69 who had recovered from COVID-19. The sequencing input was PBMCs or T cells enriched from blood (not recorded which). The chain combines TRBV30 with TRBJ2-3; unclear D gene. CDR3 sequence (DNA): TGTGCCTGGAGTGTACTCCATTCCCGGGCAGATACGCAGTATTTT. It specifies CAWSVLHSRADTQYF.